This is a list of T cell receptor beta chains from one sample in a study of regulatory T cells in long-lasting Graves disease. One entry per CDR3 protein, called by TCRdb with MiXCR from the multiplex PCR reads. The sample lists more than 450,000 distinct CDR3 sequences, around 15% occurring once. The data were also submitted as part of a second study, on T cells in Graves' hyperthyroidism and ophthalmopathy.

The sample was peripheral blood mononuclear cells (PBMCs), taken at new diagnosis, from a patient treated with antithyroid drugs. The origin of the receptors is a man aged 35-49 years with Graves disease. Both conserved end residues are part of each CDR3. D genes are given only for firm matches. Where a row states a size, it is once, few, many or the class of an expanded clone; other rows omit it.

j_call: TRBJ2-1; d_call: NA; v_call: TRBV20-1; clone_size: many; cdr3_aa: CSASRLYNEQFF; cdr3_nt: TGCAGTGCTAGTCGACTTTACAATGAGCAGTTCTTC
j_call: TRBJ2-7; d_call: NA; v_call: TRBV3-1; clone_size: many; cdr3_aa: CASSYGIRGLNEQYF; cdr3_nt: TGTGCCAGCAGCTATGGGATTCGGGGTTTAAACGAGCAGTACTTC
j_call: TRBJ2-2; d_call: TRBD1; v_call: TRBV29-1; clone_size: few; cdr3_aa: CSAGQGVRTGELFF; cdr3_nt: TGCAGCGCCGGACAGGGGGTTAGGACCGGGGAGCTGTTTTTT
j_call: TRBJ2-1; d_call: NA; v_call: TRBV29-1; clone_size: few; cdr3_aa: CSGRDEAGLINEQFF; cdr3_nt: TGCAGCGGTAGAGACGAGGCAGGGCTGATCAATGAGCAGTTCTTC
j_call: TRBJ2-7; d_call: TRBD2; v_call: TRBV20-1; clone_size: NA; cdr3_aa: CSAPGTSWYEQYF; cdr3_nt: TGCAGTGCTCCCGGGACTAGTTGGTACGAGCAGTACTTC
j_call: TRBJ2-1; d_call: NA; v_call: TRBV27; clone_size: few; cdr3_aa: CASSLSARNEQFF; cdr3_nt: TGTGCCAGCAGTTTATCGGCCCGGAATGAGCAGTTCTTC
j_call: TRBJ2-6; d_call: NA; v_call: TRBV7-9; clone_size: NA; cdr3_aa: CASSLVGGPGANVLTF; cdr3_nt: TGTGCCAGCAGCTTAGTCGGAGGCCCTGGGGCCAACGTCCTGACTTTC
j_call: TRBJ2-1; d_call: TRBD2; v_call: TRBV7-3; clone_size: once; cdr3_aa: CASSLTGTSGTFDEQFF; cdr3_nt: TGTGCCAGCAGCCTTACCGGGACTAGCGGAACCTTCGATGAGCAGTTCTTC
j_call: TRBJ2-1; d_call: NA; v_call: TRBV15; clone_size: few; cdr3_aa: CATSRDESEQFF; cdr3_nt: TGTGCCACCAGCAGAGATGAGAGTGAGCAGTTCTTC
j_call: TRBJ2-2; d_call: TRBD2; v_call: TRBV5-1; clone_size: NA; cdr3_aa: CASSPGLAGATGELFF; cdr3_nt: TGTGCCAGCAGCCCGGGACTAGCGGGAGCCACCGGGGAGCTGTTTTTT
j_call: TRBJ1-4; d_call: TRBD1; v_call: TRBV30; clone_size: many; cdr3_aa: CAWSSGTGNEKLFF; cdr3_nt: TGTGCCTGGTCCTCCGGGACAGGAAATGAAAAACTGTTTTTT
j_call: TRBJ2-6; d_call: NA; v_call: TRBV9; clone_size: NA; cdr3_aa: CASSPQGGLSGANVLTF; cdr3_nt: TGTGCCAGCAGCCCCCAGGGGGGCCTGTCTGGGGCCAACGTCCTGACTTTC
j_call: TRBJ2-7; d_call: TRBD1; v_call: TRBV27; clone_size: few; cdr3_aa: CASSLKGGVYEQYF; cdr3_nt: TGTGCCAGCAGTTTAAAAGGGGGCGTCTACGAGCAGTACTTC
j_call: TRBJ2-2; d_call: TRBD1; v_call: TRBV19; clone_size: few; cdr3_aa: CASSTRDRGSGELFF; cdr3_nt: TGTGCCAGTAGTACCCGGGACAGGGGGTCCGGGGAGCTGTTTTTT
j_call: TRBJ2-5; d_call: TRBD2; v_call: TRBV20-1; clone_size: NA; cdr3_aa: CSARLAGNQETQYF; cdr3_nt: TGCAGTGCTAGACTAGCGGGGAACCAAGAGACCCAGTACTTC
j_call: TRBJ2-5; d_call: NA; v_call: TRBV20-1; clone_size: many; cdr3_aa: CSARVAGRETQYF; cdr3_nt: TGCAGTGCTAGAGTTGCAGGGCGGGAGACCCAGTACTTC
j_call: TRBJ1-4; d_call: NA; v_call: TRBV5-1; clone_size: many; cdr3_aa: CASSFWGVDEKLFF; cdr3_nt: TGCGCCAGCAGCTTCTGGGGGGTGGATGAAAAACTGTTTTTT
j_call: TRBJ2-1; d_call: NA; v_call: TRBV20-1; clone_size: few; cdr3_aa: CSANQASNEQFF; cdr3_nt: TGCAGTGCTAACCAGGCTTCAAATGAGCAGTTCTTC
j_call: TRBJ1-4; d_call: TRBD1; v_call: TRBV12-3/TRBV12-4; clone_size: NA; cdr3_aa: CATLRTGGREKLFF; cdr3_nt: TGTGCCACCTTAAGGACAGGGGGCCGTGAAAAACTGTTTTTT
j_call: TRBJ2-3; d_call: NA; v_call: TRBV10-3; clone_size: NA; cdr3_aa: CAIKSDTTDTQYF; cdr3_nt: TGTGCCATTAAATCCGATACAACAGATACGCAGTATTTT